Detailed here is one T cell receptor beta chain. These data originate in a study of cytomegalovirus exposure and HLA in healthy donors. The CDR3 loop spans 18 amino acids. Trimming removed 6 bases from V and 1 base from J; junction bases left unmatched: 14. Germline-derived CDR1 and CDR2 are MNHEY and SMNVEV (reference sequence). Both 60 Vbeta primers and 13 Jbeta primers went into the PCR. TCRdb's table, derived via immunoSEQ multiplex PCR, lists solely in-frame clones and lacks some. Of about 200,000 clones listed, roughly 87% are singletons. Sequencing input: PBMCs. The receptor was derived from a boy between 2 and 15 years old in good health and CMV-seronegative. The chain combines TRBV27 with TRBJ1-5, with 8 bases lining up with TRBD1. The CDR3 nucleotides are TGTGCCAGCAGCCCTTATATCGGACAGGGTGTGAGCAATCAGCCCCAGCATTTT. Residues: CASSPYIGQGVSNQPQHF.